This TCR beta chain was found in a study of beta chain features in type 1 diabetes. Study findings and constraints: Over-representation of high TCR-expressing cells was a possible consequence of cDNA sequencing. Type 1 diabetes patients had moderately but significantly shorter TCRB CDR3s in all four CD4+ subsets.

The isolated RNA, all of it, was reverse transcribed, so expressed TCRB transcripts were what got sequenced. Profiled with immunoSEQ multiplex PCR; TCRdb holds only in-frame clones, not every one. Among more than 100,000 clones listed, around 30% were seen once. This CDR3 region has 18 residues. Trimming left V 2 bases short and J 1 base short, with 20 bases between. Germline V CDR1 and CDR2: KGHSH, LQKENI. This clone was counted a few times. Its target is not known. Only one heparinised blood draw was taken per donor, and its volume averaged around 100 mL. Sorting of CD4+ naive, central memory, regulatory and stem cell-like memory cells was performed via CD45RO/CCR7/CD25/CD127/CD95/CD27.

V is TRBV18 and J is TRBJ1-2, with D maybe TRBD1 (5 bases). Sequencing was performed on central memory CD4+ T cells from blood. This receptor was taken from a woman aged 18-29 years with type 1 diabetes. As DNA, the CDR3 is TGTGCCAGCTCACCATTGGCCTCGGCAGGGATAAGTAACTATGGCTACACCTTC. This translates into CASSPLASAGISNYGYTF.